This TCR beta chain was sequenced for a study of radiation and T cells in renal cell carcinoma. Study-wide background: Nephrectomy followed 15 Gy stereotactic body radiation by 4 weeks.

Regarding the study as a whole: Without pretreatment biopsies, baseline tumor clonotype presence was undetermined. From baseline, blood top tumor clonotypes peaked at 2 weeks post-radiation.

As to time point: baseline pretreatment blood. The treatment is: 15 Gy SBRT to primary tumor, nephrectomy 4 weeks later. After SBRT, blood was collected at 2 and 4 weeks, plus baseline. The CDR3 is 15 amino acids. Trimming took 4 bases from V and 0 from J; bases not matched to a gene: 5. Germline V gene data show CDR1 as LNHDA and CDR2 as SQIVND (reference sequence). As concerns this clone: Its antigen remains unknown.

Clones were sequenced by immunoSEQ multiplex PCR, and TCRdb holds only the in-frame ones, with some missing. The table shows approximately 150,000 clones, with 88% occurring only once. Sequences were derived from blood, sampled from a patient whose treatment included radiotherapy and nephrectomy. This chain uses TRBV19 with TRBJ1-2; 7 bases line up with TRBD1. This clonotype originated in a woman aged 70-85 years with renal cell carcinoma. CDR3 in DNA: TGTGCCAGTAGTAGACCAGGGGGAGCTAACTATGGCTACACCTTC. Protein sequence: CASSRPGGANYGYTF.